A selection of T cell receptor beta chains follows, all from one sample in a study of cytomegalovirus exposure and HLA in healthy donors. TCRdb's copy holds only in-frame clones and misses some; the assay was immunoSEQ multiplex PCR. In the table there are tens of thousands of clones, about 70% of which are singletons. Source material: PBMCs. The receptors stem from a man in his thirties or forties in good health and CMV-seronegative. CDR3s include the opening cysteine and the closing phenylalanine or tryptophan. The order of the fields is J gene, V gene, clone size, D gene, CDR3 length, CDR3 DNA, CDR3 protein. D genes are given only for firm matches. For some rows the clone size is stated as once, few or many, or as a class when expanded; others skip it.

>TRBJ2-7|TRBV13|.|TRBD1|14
TGTGCCAGCAGCTCGGACAGGGGAGGGTACGAGCAGTACTTC
CASSSDRGGYEQYF
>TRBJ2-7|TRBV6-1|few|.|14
TGTGCCAGCAGTGAAGAGGACAGAATGTACGAGCAGTACTTC
CASSEEDRMYEQYF
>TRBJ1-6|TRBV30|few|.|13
TGTGCCTGGAGGGGCGGGCCCCGCGTAGCCCTCCACTTT
CAWRGGPRVALHF
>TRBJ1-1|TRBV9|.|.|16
TGTGCCAGCAGCCCGGGGGGTGGATACATGAACACTGAAGCTTTCTTT
CASSPGGGYMNTEAFF
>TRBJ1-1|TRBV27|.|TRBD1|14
TGTGCCAGCAGTGTAGACAGGGTGACGACTGAAGCTTTCTTT
CASSVDRVTTEAFF
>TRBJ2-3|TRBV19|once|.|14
TGTGCCAGTAGTATGTCGGGGGTCTATGATACGCAGTATTTT
CASSMSGVYDTQYF
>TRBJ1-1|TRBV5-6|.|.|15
TGTGCCAGCAGCTCACGGACTTTGATGAACACTGAAGCTTTCTTT
CASSSRTLMNTEAFF
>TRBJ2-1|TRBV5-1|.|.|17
TGCGCCAGCAGCGCTCTTGCTAGCGTTCCCTCCTACAATGAGCAGTTCTTC
CASSALASVPSYNEQFF
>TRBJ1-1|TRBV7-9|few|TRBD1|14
TGTGCCAGCAGGGCTGGACAGGAGGTCGCTGAAGCTTTCTTT
CASRAGQEVAEAFF
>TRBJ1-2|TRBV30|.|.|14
TGTGCCTGGAGAATCCCCCCGGCGGGGTATGGCTACACCTTC
CAWRIPPAGYGYTF
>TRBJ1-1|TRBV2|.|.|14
TGTGCCAGCAGGGGGTTCGCGAGGGGGACTGAAGCTTTCTTT
CASRGFARGTEAFF
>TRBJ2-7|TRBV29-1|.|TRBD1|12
TGCAGCGCCAGGACAGGGGAGGCCGAGCAGTACTTC
CSARTGEAEQYF
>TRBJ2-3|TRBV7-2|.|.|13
TGTGCCAGCAGCCCCCCTAGCACAGATACGCAGTATTTT
CASSPPSTDTQYF
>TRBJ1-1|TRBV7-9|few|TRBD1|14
TGTGCCAGCAGCTCCCACAGGGGGAACACTGAAGCTTTCTTT
CASSSHRGNTEAFF
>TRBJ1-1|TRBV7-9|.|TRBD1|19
TGTGCCAGCAGCTCCTTATTCGGGACAGCAATGACTATGAACACTGAAGCTTTCTTT
CASSSLFGTAMTMNTEAFF
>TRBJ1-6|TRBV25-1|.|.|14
TGTGCCAGCAGTGTGGGGCAGGGTAATTCACCCCTCCACTTT
CASSVGQGNSPLHF